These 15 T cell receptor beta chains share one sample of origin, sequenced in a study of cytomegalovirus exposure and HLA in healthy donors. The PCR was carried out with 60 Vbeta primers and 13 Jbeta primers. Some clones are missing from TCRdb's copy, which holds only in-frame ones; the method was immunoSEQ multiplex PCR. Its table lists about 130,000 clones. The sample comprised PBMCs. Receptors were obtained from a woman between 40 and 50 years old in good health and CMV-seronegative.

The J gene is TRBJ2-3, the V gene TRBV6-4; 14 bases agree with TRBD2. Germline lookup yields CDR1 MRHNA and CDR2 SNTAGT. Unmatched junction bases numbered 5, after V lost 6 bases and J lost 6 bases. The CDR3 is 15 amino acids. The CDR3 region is CASSPTSGGADTQYF. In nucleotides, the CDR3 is TGTGCCAGCAGCCCGACTAGCGGGGGGGCGGATACGCAGTATTTT.

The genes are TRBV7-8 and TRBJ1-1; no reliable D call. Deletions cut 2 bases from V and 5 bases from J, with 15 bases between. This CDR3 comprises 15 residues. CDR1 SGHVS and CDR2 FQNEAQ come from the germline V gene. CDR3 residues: CASSLTLRVETEAFF. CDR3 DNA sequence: TGTGCCAGCAGCTTAACCCTACGGGTGGAGACTGAAGCTTTCTTT.

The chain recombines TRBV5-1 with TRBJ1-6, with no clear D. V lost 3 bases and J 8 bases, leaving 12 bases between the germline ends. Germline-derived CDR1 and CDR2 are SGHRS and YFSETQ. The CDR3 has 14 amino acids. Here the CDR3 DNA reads TGCGCCAGCAGCTCTAATCTGCGAGATTCACCCCTCCACTTT. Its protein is CASSSNLRDSPLHF.

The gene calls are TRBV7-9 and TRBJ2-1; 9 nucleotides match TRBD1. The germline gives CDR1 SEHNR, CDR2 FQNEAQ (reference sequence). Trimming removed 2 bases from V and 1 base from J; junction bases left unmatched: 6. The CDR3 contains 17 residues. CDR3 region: CASSLPTGTGSYNEQFF. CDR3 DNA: TGTGCCAGCAGCTTACCCACCGGGACAGGGTCCTACAATGAGCAGTTCTTC.

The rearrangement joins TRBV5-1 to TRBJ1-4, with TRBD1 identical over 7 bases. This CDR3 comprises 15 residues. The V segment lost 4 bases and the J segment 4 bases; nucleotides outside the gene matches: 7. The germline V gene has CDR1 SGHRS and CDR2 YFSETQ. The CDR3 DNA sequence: TGCGCCAGCAGCCCAATGACAGGGAGTAATGAAAAACTGTTTTTT. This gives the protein CASSPMTGSNEKLFF.

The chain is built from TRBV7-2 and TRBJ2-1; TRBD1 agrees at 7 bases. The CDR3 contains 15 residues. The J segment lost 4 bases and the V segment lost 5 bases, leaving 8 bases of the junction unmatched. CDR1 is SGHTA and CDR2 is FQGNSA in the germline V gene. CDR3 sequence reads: CASSEAGTDYNEQFF. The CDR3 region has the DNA TGTGCCAGCAGCGAAGCCGGGACAGATTACAATGAGCAGTTCTTC.

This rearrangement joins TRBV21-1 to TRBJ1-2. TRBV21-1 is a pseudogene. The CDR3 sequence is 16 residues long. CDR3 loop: CASSKEAAVANYGYTF. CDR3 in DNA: TGTGCCAGCAGCAAAGAGGCGGCGGTAGCTAACTATGGCTACACCTTC.

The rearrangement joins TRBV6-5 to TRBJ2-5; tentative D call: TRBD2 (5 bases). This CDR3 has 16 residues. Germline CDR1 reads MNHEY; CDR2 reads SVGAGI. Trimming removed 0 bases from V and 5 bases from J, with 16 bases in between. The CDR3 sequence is CASSYSLGSSMETQYF. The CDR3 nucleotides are TGTGCCAGCAGTTACTCACTAGGTAGTTCTATGGAGACCCAGTACTTC.

Here the CDR3 DNA reads TGTGCCAGCAGTCAGACTAGTGGTGGCTACACCTTC. Its translation is CASSQTSGGYTF. The rearrangement links TRBV6-1 to TRBJ1-2; D ambiguous. Trimming took off 5 bases at V and 7 bases at J, with 11 bases between the two ends. Germline CDR1 is MNHNS and CDR2 is SASEGT. The CDR3 spans 12 residues.

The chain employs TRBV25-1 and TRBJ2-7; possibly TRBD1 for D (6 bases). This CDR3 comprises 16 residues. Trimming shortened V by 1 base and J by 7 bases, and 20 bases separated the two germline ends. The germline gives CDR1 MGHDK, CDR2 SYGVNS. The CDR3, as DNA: TGTGCCAGCAGTGAATCGGGTACAGGGCGCGCGAAAGAGCAGTACTTC. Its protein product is CASSESGTGRAKEQYF.

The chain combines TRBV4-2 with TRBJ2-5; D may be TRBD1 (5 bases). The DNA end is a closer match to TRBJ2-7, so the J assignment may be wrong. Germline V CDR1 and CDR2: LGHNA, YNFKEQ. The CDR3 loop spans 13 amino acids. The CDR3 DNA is TGTGCCAGCAGCCAAGAGGGGCCCTACGAGCAGTACTTC. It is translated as CASSQEGPYEQYF.

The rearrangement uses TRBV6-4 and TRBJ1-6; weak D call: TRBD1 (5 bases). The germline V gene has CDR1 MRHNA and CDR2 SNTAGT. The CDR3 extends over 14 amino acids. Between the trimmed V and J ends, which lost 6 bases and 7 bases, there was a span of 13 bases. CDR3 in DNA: TGTGCCAGCAGCGCACAGGCTCCCAATTCACCCCTCCACTTT. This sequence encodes CASSAQAPNSPLHF.

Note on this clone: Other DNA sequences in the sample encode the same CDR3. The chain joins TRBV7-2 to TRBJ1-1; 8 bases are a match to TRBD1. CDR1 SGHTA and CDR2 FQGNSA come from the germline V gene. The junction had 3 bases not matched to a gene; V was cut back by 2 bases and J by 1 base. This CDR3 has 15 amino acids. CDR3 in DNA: TGTGCCAGCAGCTTACTTGGGACAGGGAACACTGAAGCTTTCTTT. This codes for CASSLLGTGNTEAFF.

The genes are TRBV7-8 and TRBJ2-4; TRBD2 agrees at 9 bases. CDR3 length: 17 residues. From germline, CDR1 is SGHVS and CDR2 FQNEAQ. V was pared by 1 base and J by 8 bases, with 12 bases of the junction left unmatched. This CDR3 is CASSLVPGLAGGDIQYF. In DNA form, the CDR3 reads TGTGCCAGCAGCTTAGTCCCGGGACTAGCAGGAGGGGACATTCAGTACTTC.

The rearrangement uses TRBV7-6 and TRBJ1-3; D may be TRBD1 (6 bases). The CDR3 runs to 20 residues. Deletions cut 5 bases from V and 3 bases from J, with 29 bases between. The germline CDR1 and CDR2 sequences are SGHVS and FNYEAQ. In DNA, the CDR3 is TGTGCCAGCAGCCTTAAGCCGTCAGGCAGGGGCCACCGGAATGGAAACACCATATATTTT. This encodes CASSLKPSGRGHRNGNTIYF.